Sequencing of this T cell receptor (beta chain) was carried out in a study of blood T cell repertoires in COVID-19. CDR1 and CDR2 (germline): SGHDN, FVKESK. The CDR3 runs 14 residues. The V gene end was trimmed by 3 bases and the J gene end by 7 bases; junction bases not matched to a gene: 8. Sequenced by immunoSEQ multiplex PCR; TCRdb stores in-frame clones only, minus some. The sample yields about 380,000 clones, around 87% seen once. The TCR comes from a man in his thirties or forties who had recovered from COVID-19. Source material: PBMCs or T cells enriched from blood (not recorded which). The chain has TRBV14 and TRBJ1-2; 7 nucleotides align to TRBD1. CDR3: CASSHDRAEGGYTF. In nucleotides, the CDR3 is TGTGCCAGCAGCCACGACAGGGCCGAGGGTGGCTACACCTTC.